This TCR beta chain was retrieved from a study of blood T cell repertoires in COVID-19. Study context: Sample material is recorded as cDNA or gDNA derived from T cells, B-cell-depleted T cells, or PBMCs.

This clone has just a few counts. Per the study methods: Amplifying reference gene primers gave estimates of nucleated cell counts. Clones were read by immunoSEQ multiplex PCR, and TCRdb kept only the in-frame ones, dropping some. That table gives V, J and clone size, and the DNA gave D and trimming. The table includes 200,000 to 250,000 clones, about nine tenths detected once. Participants were placed into cohorts based on the clinical history they reported. The sequence was obtained from a young man with acute COVID-19. Sequencing was carried out using PBMCs or T cells enriched from blood (not recorded which).

CDR3 bases: TGTGCCAGCAGTTTATTAGTTGGGACAGGGGCTCTCAATGAGCAGTTCTTC. Translation: CASSLLVGTGALNEQFF. V usage is TRBV28 and J usage is TRBJ2-1; TRBD1 aligns across 10 bases. The CDR3 totals 17 residues. In germline, CDR1 is MDHEN, CDR2 SYDVKM. J gave up 6 bases and V 1 base, and 9 bases lay outside the gene matches.